What follows are 28 T cell receptor beta chains derived from one specimen sequenced in a study of cytomegalovirus exposure and HLA in healthy donors listed by TCRdb under 2017. The method was the immunoSEQ multiplex PCR assay. For the multiplex PCR, a mixture combining 60 forward primers for TCR Vbeta segments and 13 reverse primers for TCR Jbeta segments was used. TCRdb took this table from immuneACCESS and kept in-frame rearrangements with V and J called. Such tables lack part of the clones; where checked against another copy, unresolved V genes explain under half of the gap, and the rest is unexplained. Within this sample are approximately 120,000 clones, with about 79% of them counted one time only. More than 2% of the sample comes from the top ten. Sample: PBMCs. The receptor set was obtained from a human donor in good health.

V and J are TRBV19 and TRBJ2-1; D possibly corresponds to TRBD1 (5 bases). The CDR3 is 16 amino acids. CDR1 is LNHDA and CDR2 is SQIVND in the germline V gene (reference sequence). Trimming cost V 1 base and J 5 bases, with 15 bases left between them. The DNA of the CDR3 is TGTGCCAGTAGTATAGTAGGCAGGGTCCCAAACAATGAGCAGTTCTTC. This encodes CASSIVGRVPNNEQFF. The full variable domain, its missing parts supplied by reference TRBV19 and TRBJ2-1, is DGGITQSPKYLFRKEGQNVTLSCEQNLNHDAMYWYRQDPGQGLRLIYYSQIVNDFQKGDIAEGYSVSREKKESFPLTVTSAQKNPTAFYLCASSIVGRVPNNEQFFGPGTRLTVL.

This clone was counted only a few times. The chain carries TRBV2 and TRBJ1-4, with 9 bases fitting TRBD1. Germline V CDR1 and CDR2: SNHLY, FYNNEI. This CDR3 has 13 residues. Trimming cost V 3 bases and J 8 bases; bases outside gene matches: 1. CDR3 amino acids: CASSEGQGEKLFF. The CDR3 DNA reads TGTGCCAGCAGTGAGGGACAGGGAGAAAAACTGTTTTTT. The full variable domain, completed using reference TRBV2 and TRBJ1-4, is EPEVTQTPSHQVTQMGQEVILRCVPISNHLYFYWYRQILGQKVEFLVSFYNNEISEKSEIFDDQFSVERPDGSNFTLKIRSTKLEDSAMYFCASSEGQGEKLFFGSGTQLSVL.

This rearrangement joins TRBV4-2 to TRBJ1-2; TRBD1 matches 8 bases. The V gene end was trimmed by 0 bases and the J gene end by 13 bases; junction bases not matched to a gene: 7. This CDR3 spans 13 amino acids. CDR1 and CDR2 (germline): LGHNA, YNFKEQ. The CDR3 DNA follows: TGTGCCAGCAGCCAAGAGGGTCGGACAGGGTGCACCTTC. It specifies CASSQEGRTGCTF.

The chain has TRBV5-1 and TRBJ1-1; D is unresolved. This CDR3 has 13 amino acids. Trimming removed 4 bases at V and 0 bases at J, with 7 bases between. Germline V gene data show CDR1 as SGHRS and CDR2 as YFSETQ. In nucleotides, the CDR3 is TGCGCCAGCAGCCCCAGCGTGAACACTGAAGCTTTCTTT. Protein: CASSPSVNTEAFF.

The J gene is TRBJ2-7, the V gene TRBV7-2; 8 bases match TRBD1. Germline loops: CDR1 SGHTA, CDR2 FQGNSA. V gave up 3 bases and J gave up 5 bases; unmatched junction bases: 9. The CDR3 loop spans 15 amino acids. In nucleotides, the CDR3 is TGTGCCAGCAGCTTGCCTAGGACAGGGAGCAACGAGCAGTACTTC. Its protein is CASSLPRTGSNEQYF.

The chain has TRBV6-5 and TRBJ2-7; TRBD1 matches at 10 bases. There are 14 residues in the CDR3. The germline CDR1 and CDR2 sequences are MNHEY and SVGAGI. V shed 2 bases, J shed 5 bases, and the junction held 3 bases outside the gene matches. The CDR3 region is CASSYGDRGHEQYF. The CDR3 DNA is TGTGCCAGCAGTTACGGTGACAGGGGGCACGAGCAGTACTTC.

The chain is built from TRBV2 and TRBJ1-2; 9 bases map to TRBD1. Per germline, CDR1 SNHLY and CDR2 FYNNEI. With 4 bases clipped from V and 8 bases from J, the junction kept 5 bases outside the gene matches. CDR3 length: 13 residues. The CDR3 protein is CASSVGTGSGYTF. The CDR3 coding sequence is TGTGCCAGCAGTGTCGGGACAGGGAGCGGCTACACCTTC.

A single count supports this clone. CDR3 in amino acids: CASSRRDEYEQYF. CDR3 nucleotide sequence: TGTGCCAGCAGCCGGCGGGATGAGTACGAGCAGTACTTC. This rearrangement joins TRBV21-1 to TRBJ2-7; the table's TRBD2 call for D was not verified on the DNA. TRBV21-1 is shown as a pseudogene. The CDR3 length is 13 residues.

This clone was observed once. The chain recombines TRBV7-2 with TRBJ2-7; TRBD2 is a possible D gene (7 bases). Germline CDR1 and CDR2: SGHTA and FQGNSA. Between the trimmed V and J ends, which lost 2 bases and 2 bases, there was a span of 13 bases. The CDR3 is made up of 15 amino acids. CDR3 residues: CASSLRGALAYEQYF. The CDR3 DNA reads TGTGCCAGCAGCTTACGGGGGGCGCTGGCCTACGAGCAGTACTTC.

This chain uses TRBV27 with TRBJ2-1; 9 bases match TRBD1. This CDR3 region has 16 residues. From germline, CDR1 is MNHEY and CDR2 SMNVEV (reference sequence). The junction had 8 bases not matched to a gene; V was cut back by 0 bases and J by 8 bases. CDR3 region: CASSLSGTGFFYEQFF. Written as DNA, the CDR3 is TGTGCCAGCAGTTTATCTGGGACAGGGTTTTTTTATGAGCAGTTCTTC.

V usage is TRBV6-5 and J usage is TRBJ2-1; 8 nucleotides line up with TRBD2. The CDR3 runs to 15 residues. Germline-derived CDR1 and CDR2 are MNHEY and SVGAGI. Germline trimming cut 5 bases from V and 4 bases from J; bases unmatched to any gene: 7. CDR3 nucleotides: TGTGCCAGCAGTGCCGAGGGACTAGAATACAATGAGCAGTTCTTC. It yields the protein CASSAEGLEYNEQFF.

The chain recombines TRBV7-2 with TRBJ1-3; tentatively, D is TRBD1 (6 bases). The germline CDR1 and CDR2 sequences are SGHTA and FQGNSA. This CDR3 region has 17 residues. V lost 2 bases and J 2 bases, leaving 16 bases between the germline ends. The CDR3 loop reads CASSLRVGGEAGNTIYF. CDR3 DNA sequence: TGTGCCAGCAGCTTAAGGGTAGGGGGTGAAGCTGGAAACACCATATATTTT.

The chain carries TRBV4-2 and TRBJ1-5; perhaps TRBD1 as D (5 bases). The ends were cut back, 4 bases at V and 7 bases at J, with 17 bases in the middle. The CDR3 runs to 15 residues. CDR1 is LGHNA and CDR2 is YNFKEQ in the germline V gene. DNA of the CDR3: TGTGCCAGCAGCCCGACGTCGGGGGGAGGCCAGCCCCAGCATTTT. Translating it yields CASSPTSGGGQPQHF.

For the CDR3, the DNA is TGTGCCAGCAGTGAGACAGCCAACACTGAAGCTTTCTTT. Amino acid sequence: CASSETANTEAFF. The J gene is TRBJ1-1, the V gene TRBV6-5; D might be TRBD1 (5 bases). V was clipped by 5 bases and J by 2 bases, with 9 bases between them. In germline, CDR1 is MNHEY, CDR2 SVGAGI. This CDR3 spans 13 amino acids.

The gene calls are TRBV5-4 and TRBJ2-1; TRBD2 agrees at 15 bases. The CDR3 loop spans 16 amino acids. V lost 5 bases, J lost 8 bases, and 8 bases stayed unmatched. Germline assignment: CDR1 SGHNT and CDR2 YYREEE (reference sequence). CDR3 DNA: TGTGCCAGCAGTTTCGGGACTAGCGGGAGGATCGATGAGCAGTTCTTC. This sequence encodes CASSFGTSGRIDEQFF.

This clone was recorded a few times. The rearrangement joins TRBV6-6 to TRBJ1-1, with a weak D call TRBD1 (6 bases). From germline, CDR1 is MNHNY and CDR2 SVGAGI (reference sequence). The CDR3 is made up of 14 amino acids. The germline V and J ends were trimmed by 6 bases and 5 bases, with 16 bases remaining between them. This chain's CDR3 is CASRGPGGLTEAFF. CDR3 nucleotides: TGTGCCAGCAGGGGACCGGGGGGGCTTACTGAAGCTTTCTTT.

This rearrangement joins TRBV6-1 to TRBJ1-3; 7 bases are a match to TRBD1. V lost 7 bases, J lost 2 bases, and 5 bases stayed unmatched. This CDR3 has 14 residues. The V gene's germline CDR1 is MNHNS and CDR2 SASEGT. The CDR3 spells CASTPGTAGNTIYF. CDR3 DNA sequence: TGTGCCAGCACCCCAGGGACAGCTGGAAACACCATATATTTT.

The V gene is TRBV28, the J gene TRBJ1-2, with D tentatively TRBD1 (5 bases). Germline V gene sequence: CDR1 MDHEN, CDR2 SYDVKM. The CDR3 is 13 residues long. The V end was cut by 6 bases, the J end by 4 bases, with 12 bases between. CDR3 amino acids: CASRSDSSYGYTF. The DNA for the CDR3 is TGTGCCAGCAGATCCGACAGTTCCTATGGCTACACCTTC.

The chain recombines TRBV15 with TRBJ2-1, with D perhaps TRBD1 (6 bases). Germline assignment: CDR1 LNHNV and CDR2 YYDKDF (reference sequence). The CDR3 contains 15 residues. Trimming took off 4 bases at V and 0 bases at J, with 10 bases between the two ends. The CDR3 DNA follows: TGTGCCACCAGCACGAGCAGGGGCTCCTACAATGAGCAGTTCTTC. Its protein product is CATSTSRGSYNEQFF.

V gene TRBV7-3 combines with J gene TRBJ1-2; D unresolved. Germline V gene sequence: CDR1 SGHTA, CDR2 FQGTGA. This CDR3 has 13 amino acids. Trimming removed 2 bases from V and 4 bases from J, with 8 bases in between. CDR3 region: CASSLASSYGYTF. In DNA, the CDR3 is TGTGCCAGCAGCTTAGCCTCGAGCTATGGCTACACCTTC.

This clone was picked up a small number of times. The chain combines TRBV6-1 with TRBJ1-1; 7 bases fit TRBD1. V gave up 11 bases and J gave up 0 bases; unmatched junction bases: 6. Germline CDR1 is MNHNS and CDR2 is SASEGT. The CDR3 length is 13 residues. In nucleotides, the CDR3 is TGTGCCTCAGGGGGGATTTTGAACACTGAAGCTTTCTTT. Protein: CASGGILNTEAFF.

The chain couples TRBV27 to TRBJ2-4, with TRBD1 matching 7 bases. The CDR3 consists of 15 residues. CDR1 and CDR2 (germline): MNHEY, SMNVEV (reference sequence). V shed 5 bases and J 5 bases; nucleotides not matched to a gene: 9. The CDR3 sequence is CASSALTGVENIQYF. DNA of the CDR3: TGTGCCAGCAGTGCACTAACAGGGGTGGAAAACATTCAGTACTTC.

V usage is TRBV11-2 and J usage is TRBJ1-5; D is perhaps TRBD1 (6 bases). V was pared by 5 bases and J by 2 bases, with 10 bases between. Per the germline V gene, CDR1 is SGHAT and CDR2 is FQNNGV. The CDR3 has 14 residues. Here the CDR3 DNA reads TGTGCCAGCAGCCCACCAGGGGGCAATCAGCCCCAGCATTTT. Translated, it gives CASSPPGGNQPQHF.

This chain connects TRBV5-1 to TRBJ2-5; the match to TRBD2 covers 8 bases. The V segment lost 4 bases and the J segment 2 bases; nucleotides outside the gene matches: 10. Germline CDR1 reads SGHRS; CDR2 reads YFSETQ. This CDR3 comprises 16 residues. The CDR3 nucleotides read TGCGCCAGCAGCGACCCGGGAGGGAAGATACAAGAGACCCAGTACTTC. It encodes CASSDPGGKIQETQYF.

This sequence joins TRBV29-1 and TRBJ1-3; D is undetermined. This CDR3 has 12 amino acids. Between the trimmed V and J ends, which lost 6 bases and 4 bases, there was a span of 10 bases. The germline V gene encodes CDR1 SQVTM and CDR2 ANQGSEA. Written as DNA, the CDR3 is TGCAGCGTAACAGATCGAGGAAACACCATATATTTT. Its translation: CSVTDRGNTIYF.

The chain links TRBV6-6 to TRBJ2-7; TRBD1 might be the D (6 bases). This CDR3 contains 13 residues. CDR1 and CDR2 from the germline V gene are MNHNY and SVGAGI (reference sequence). Trimming shortened V by 8 bases and J by 6 bases, and 17 bases separated the two germline ends. This CDR3 is CASRQTGIPEQYF. CDR3 coding DNA: TGTGCCAGCCGACAAACAGGGATCCCCGAGCAGTACTTC.

The genes are TRBV2 and TRBJ2-6; D perhaps matches TRBD2 (5 bases). Germline lookup yields CDR1 SNHLY and CDR2 FYNNEI. V was trimmed by 6 bases and J by 4 bases, leaving 7 bases between them. The CDR3 runs 13 residues. This chain's CDR3 is CASRGRGANVLTF. The CDR3 DNA follows: TGTGCCAGCAGGGGGAGAGGGGCCAACGTCCTGACTTTC.

This chain joins TRBV7-6 and TRBJ2-3, with TRBD1 identical over 9 bases. The CDR3 has 14 residues. CDR1 and CDR2 from the germline V gene are SGHVS and FNYEAQ. Unmatched junction bases numbered 4, after V lost 6 bases and J lost 3 bases. CDR3 sequence reads: CASSYGQGTDTQYF. The CDR3 DNA is TGTGCCAGCAGTTACGGACAGGGGACAGATACGCAGTATTTT.